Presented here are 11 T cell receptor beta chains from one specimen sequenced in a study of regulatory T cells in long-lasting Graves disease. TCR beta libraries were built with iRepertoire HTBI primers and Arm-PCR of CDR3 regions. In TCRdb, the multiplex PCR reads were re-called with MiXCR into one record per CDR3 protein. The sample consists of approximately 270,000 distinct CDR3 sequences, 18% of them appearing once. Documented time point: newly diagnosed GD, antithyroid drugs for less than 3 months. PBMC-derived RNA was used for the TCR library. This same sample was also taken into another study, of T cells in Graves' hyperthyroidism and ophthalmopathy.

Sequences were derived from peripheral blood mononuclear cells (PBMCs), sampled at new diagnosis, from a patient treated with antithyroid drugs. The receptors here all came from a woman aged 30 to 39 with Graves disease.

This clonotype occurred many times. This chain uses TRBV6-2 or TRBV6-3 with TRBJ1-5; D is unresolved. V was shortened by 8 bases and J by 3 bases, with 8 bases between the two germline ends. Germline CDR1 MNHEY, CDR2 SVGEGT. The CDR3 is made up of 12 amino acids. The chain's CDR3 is CASGGDNQPQHF. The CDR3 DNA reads TGTGCCAGCGGTGGGGACAATCAGCCCCAGCATTTT.

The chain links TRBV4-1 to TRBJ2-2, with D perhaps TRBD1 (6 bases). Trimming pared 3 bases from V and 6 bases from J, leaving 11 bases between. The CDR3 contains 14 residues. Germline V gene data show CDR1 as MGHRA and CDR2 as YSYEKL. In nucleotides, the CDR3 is TGCGCCAGCAGCCACAGGGGTTGGGCCGGGGAGCTGTTTTTT. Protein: CASSHRGWAGELFF.

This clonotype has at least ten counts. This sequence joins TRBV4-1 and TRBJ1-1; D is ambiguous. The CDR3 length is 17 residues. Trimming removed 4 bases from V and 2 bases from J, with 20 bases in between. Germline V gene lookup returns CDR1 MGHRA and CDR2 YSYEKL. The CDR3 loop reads CASSPNRAVRINTEAFF. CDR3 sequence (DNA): TGCGCCAGCAGCCCTAACCGGGCAGTACGGATTAACACTGAAGCTTTCTTT.

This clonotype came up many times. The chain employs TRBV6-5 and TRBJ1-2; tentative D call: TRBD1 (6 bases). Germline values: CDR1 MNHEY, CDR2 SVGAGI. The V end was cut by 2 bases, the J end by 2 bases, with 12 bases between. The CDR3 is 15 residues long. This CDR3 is CASSYAGGENYGYTF. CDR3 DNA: TGTGCCAGCAGTTACGCCGGGGGCGAGAACTATGGCTACACCTTC.

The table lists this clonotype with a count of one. The CDR3 sequence is CASSELGLDGNEQFF. The CDR3, as DNA: TGTGCCAGCAGTGAATTGGGGCTCGATGGCAATGAGCAGTTCTTC. This chain connects TRBV2 to TRBJ2-1; TRBD1 is a possible D gene (5 bases). The CDR3 extends over 15 amino acids. Germline CDR1 reads SNHLY; CDR2 reads FYNNEI. Between the trimmed V and J ends, which lost 2 bases and 6 bases, there was a span of 14 bases.

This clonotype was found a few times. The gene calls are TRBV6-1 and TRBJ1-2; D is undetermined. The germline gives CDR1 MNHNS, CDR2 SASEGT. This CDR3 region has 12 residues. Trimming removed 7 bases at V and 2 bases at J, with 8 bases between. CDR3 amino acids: CASTLKNYGYTF. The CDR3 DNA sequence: TGTGCCAGCACCTTAAAAAACTATGGCTACACCTTC.

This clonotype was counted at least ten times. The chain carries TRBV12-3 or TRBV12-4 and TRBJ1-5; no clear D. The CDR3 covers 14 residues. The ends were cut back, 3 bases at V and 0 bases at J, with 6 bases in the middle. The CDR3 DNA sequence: TGTGCCAGCAGTTTTTCGGTTAGCAATCAGCCCCAGCATTTT. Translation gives CASSFSVSNQPQHF.

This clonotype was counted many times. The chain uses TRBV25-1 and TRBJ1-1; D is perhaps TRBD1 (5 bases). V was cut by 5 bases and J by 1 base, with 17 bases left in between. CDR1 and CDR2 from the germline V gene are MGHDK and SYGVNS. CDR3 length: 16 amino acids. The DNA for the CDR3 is TGTGCCAGCAGTCCCGGGACCGGCAGAAAGAACACTGAAGCTTTCTTT. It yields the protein CASSPGTGRKNTEAFF.

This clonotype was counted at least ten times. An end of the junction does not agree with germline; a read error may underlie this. In DNA form, the CDR3 reads TGTGCCAGCAGCTTCGACGGTCAGCCCCAGCATTTT. This translates into CASSFDGQPQHF. This chain joins TRBV5-1 and TRBJ1-5; D ambiguous. Germline CDR1 SGHRS, CDR2 YFSETQ. This CDR3 has 12 residues.

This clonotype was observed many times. Here the CDR3 reads CASSPHFSEVGSEAFF. CDR3 sequence (DNA): TGTGCCAGCAGCCCCCACTTTTCCGAAGTGGGATCTGAAGCTTTCTTT. The chain has TRBV7-2 and TRBJ1-1; D gene ambiguous. CDR1 SGHTA and CDR2 FQGNSA come from the germline V gene. The CDR3 totals 16 residues. The V end lost 5 bases, the J end lost 6 bases, and 22 bases lay between the germline ends.

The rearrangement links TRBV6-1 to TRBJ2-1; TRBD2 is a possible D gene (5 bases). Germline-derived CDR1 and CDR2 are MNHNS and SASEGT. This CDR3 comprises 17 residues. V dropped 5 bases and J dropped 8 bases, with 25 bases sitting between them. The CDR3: CASSPPGSMVFGDEQFF. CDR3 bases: TGTGCCAGCAGTCCACCCGGGTCTATGGTATTCGGGGATGAGCAGTTCTTC.